There are a few counts of the clone carrying this T cell receptor beta chain. Its antigen is undetermined. This record belongs to a study of T-cell memory formation after mild COVID-19. Broader study findings: Chiefly within CM and EM were the contracting CD4+ clones; CD8+ ones were within EMRA.

Trimming cost V 8 bases and J 5 bases; bases outside gene matches: 5. Per germline, CDR1 SGHRS and CDR2 YFSETQ. The CDR3 totals 12 residues. TCRdb re-called the 5' RACE reads with MiXCR, one entry per CDR3 protein. The sample lists roughly 340,000 distinct CDR3 sequences; roughly 15% were seen once. The J gene is TRBJ1-1, the V gene TRBV5-1; 8 nucleotides line up with TRBD1. This TCR came from a man between 18 and 35 years old who had mild COVID-19 (a few samples of this study predate the infection). Cell type and time point are not known. The sample taken for sequencing was PBMCs or a T cell subset sorted from them (not recorded which). This chain's CDR3 is CASGQGDTEAFF. The CDR3 DNA sequence: TGCGCCAGTGGACAGGGAGATACTGAAGCTTTCTTT.